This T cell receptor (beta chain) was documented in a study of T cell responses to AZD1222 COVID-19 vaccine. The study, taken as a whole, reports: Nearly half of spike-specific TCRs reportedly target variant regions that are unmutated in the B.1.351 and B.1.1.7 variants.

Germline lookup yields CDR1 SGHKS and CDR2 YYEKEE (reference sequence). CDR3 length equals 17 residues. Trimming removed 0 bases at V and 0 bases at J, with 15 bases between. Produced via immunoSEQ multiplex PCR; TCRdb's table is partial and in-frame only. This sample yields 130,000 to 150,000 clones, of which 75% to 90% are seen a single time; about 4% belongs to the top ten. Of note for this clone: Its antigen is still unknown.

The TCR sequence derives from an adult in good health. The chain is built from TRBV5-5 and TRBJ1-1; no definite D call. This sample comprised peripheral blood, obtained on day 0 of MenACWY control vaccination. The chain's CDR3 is CASSLVRIVELNTEAFF. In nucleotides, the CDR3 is TGTGCCAGCAGCTTGGTTCGGATTGTGGAACTGAACACTGAAGCTTTCTTT.